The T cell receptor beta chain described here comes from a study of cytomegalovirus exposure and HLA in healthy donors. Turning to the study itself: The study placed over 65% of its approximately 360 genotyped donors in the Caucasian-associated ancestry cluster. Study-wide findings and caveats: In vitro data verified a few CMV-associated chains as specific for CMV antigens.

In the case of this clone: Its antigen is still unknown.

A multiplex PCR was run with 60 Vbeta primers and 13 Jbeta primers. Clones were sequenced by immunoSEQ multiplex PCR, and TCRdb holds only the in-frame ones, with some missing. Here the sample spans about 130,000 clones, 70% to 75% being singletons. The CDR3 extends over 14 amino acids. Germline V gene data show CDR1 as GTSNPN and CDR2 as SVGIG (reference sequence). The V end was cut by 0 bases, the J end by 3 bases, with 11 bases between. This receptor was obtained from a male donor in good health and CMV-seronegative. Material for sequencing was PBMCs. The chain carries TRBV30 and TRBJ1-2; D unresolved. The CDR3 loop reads CAWSVQLIYYGYTF. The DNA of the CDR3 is TGTGCCTGGAGTGTACAGCTAATCTACTATGGCTACACCTTC.